This T cell receptor (beta chain) emerged from a study of Graves' ophthalmopathy and Graves' hyperthyroidism. In its sample, this clonotype was seen many times. What it binds is not known. Study-wide results and limits: Blood shared most expanded thyroid clonotypes above 0.001 frequency.

Researchers took RNA transcripts and amplified TCR beta CDR3 regions from them. First-round RT-PCR relied on HTBI primers, and a second-round multiplex PCR came next. TCRdb reprocessed the multiplex PCR reads with MiXCR, giving one entry per CDR3 protein. The sample carries around 590,000 distinct CDR3 sequences, approximately 37% recorded once. The germline gives CDR1 MGHRA, CDR2 YSYEKL. V was cut by 0 bases and J by 10 bases, with 21 bases left in between. The CDR3 is made up of 16 amino acids. Material for sequencing was peripheral blood or thyroid tissue (not recorded which). This chain connects TRBV4-1 to TRBJ1-1; maybe TRBD1 (5 bases). This sequence was found in an adult man with Graves' hyperthyroidism. CDR3 region: CASSQDGGGGRVLAFF. DNA for the CDR3: TGCGCCAGCAGCCAAGACGGTGGTGGTGGCAGGGTTCTAGCTTTCTTT.